This T cell receptor (beta chain) was found in a study of T-cell memory formation after mild COVID-19. The CDR3 covers 15 residues. Losses at the gene ends were 0 bases for V and 1 base for J; bases not matched to a gene: 1. Looked up from germline, CDR1 is LGHNA and CDR2 is YNFKEQ. This clonotype is medium-sized within its sample. TCRdb called the 5' RACE reads again in MiXCR, with one record for every CDR3 protein. The sample includes 40,000 to 60,000 distinct CDR3 sequences, less than 35% of them seen just once. This TCR was recovered from a man between 18 and 35 years old who had mild COVID-19 (a few samples of this study predate the infection). Cell type and time point are not known. The sequenced sample was PBMCs or a T cell subset sorted from them (not recorded which). This chain joins TRBV4-2 and TRBJ2-3; 7 bases agree with TRBD2. The CDR3 here is CASSQDRGGTDTQYF. The CDR3 nucleotides are TGTGCCAGCAGCCAAGATCGGGGGGGCACAGATACGCAGTATTTT.